A selection of T cell receptor beta chains follows, all from one sample in a study of OX40 agonist ivuxolimab in advanced cancers. The repertoire was sequenced with immunoSEQ multiplex PCR; TCRdb's copy has only in-frame clones and lacks some. The profile shows under 85,000 clones, about 86% of them singletons. The specimen comprised CD4+ or CD8+ T cells sorted from blood, sampled in a trial of the OX40 agonist ivuxolimab. All receptors come from an adult with an advanced solid tumor such as melanoma, head and neck, liver or kidney cancer. The CDR3 runs from the conserved cysteine through the conserved F or W. D genes are given only for firm matches. Clone size is not always given. Where it is, it says once, few, many or a class for expanded clones.

length: 17; J: TRBJ2-1; size: .; V: TRBV27; D: TRBD1; CDR3: CASSSTGGSGSYNEQFF; DNA: TGTGCCAGCAGTTCCACAGGGGGCTCAGGCTCCTACAATGAGCAGTTCTTC
length: 15; J: TRBJ1-2; size: few; V: TRBV19; D: TRBD1; CDR3: CASSLTGGGAYGYTF; DNA: TGTGCCAGTAGCTTGACAGGGGGCGGAGCCTATGGCTACACCTTC
length: 16; J: TRBJ1-2; size: .; V: TRBV28; D: TRBD1; CDR3: CAIQNPPGQGNYGYTF; DNA: TGTGCCATTCAGAACCCTCCGGGACAGGGGAACTATGGCTACACCTTC
length: 11; J: TRBJ1-2; size: few; V: TRBV7-2; D: .; CDR3: CASSPTYGYTF; DNA: TGTGCCAGCAGCCCGACATATGGCTACACCTTC
length: 17; J: TRBJ2-1; size: once; V: TRBV4-2; D: TRBD2; CDR3: CASSQEVAGGPRNEQFF; DNA: TGTGCCAGCAGCCAAGAAGTGGCGGGGGGGCCGCGCAATGAGCAGTTCTTC
length: 14; J: TRBJ2-5; size: .; V: TRBV7-6; D: .; CDR3: CASSPTGKAETQYF; DNA: TGTGCCAGCAGCCCCACCGGGAAAGCGGAGACCCAGTACTTC
length: 12; J: TRBJ1-1; size: .; V: TRBV28; D: .; CDR3: CASSLTPMRAFF; DNA: TGTGCCAGCAGTTTAACCCCCATGCGGGCTTTCTTT
length: 14; J: TRBJ2-7; size: .; V: TRBV9; D: .; CDR3: CASSHDTPPYEQYF; DNA: TGTGCCAGCAGCCATGACACCCCTCCCTACGAGCAGTACTTC
length: 13; J: TRBJ1-2; size: .; V: TRBV5-4; D: .; CDR3: CASSPGTIYGYTF; DNA: TGTGCCAGCAGCCCCGGGACAATCTATGGCTACACCTTC
length: 14; J: TRBJ1-2; size: .; V: TRBV7-2; D: .; CDR3: CASSLRGEGYGYTF; DNA: TGTGCCAGCAGCTTACGGGGCGAAGGCTATGGCTACACCTTC
length: 15; J: TRBJ2-1; size: .; V: TRBV7-9; D: .; CDR3: CASSSDWKVYNEQFF; DNA: TGTGCCAGCAGCTCCGACTGGAAGGTTTACAATGAGCAGTTCTTC
length: 12; J: TRBJ1-2; size: .; V: TRBV29-1; D: .; CDR3: CSVSAGRDGYTF; DNA: TGCAGCGTTTCTGCGGGCAGGGATGGCTACACCTTC
length: 15; J: TRBJ2-3; size: .; V: TRBV6-5; D: TRBD2; CDR3: CASSSPSGRTDTQYF; DNA: TGTGCCAGCAGTTCTCCTAGCGGGAGGACAGATACGCAGTATTTT
length: 14; J: TRBJ2-2; size: .; V: TRBV5-1; D: .; CDR3: CASSFDSQTGELFF; DNA: TGCGCCAGCAGCTTTGACAGTCAAACCGGGGAGCTGTTTTTT
length: 14; J: TRBJ1-2; size: few; V: TRBV5-5; D: .; CDR3: CASSLGGPNYGYTF; DNA: TGTGCCAGCAGCTTGGGGGGCCCCAACTATGGCTACACCTTC
length: 15; J: TRBJ2-1; size: .; V: TRBV6-1; D: .; CDR3: CASNPRDLDNGEQFF; DNA: TGTGCCAGCAACCCGCGGGACCTCGACAATGGGGAGCAGTTCTTC
length: 15; J: TRBJ1-5; size: .; V: TRBV6-5; D: .; CDR3: CASSYPGGGNQPQHF; DNA: TGTGCCAGCAGTTACCCGGGGGGAGGCAATCAGCCCCAGCATTTT
length: 13; J: TRBJ1-5; size: .; V: TRBV6-6; D: TRBD1; CDR3: CASRTGLAQPQHF; DNA: TGTGCCAGCCGGACAGGGCTGGCTCAGCCCCAGCATTTT
length: 14; J: TRBJ1-4; size: .; V: TRBV7-9; D: TRBD1; CDR3: CASSLGTGIEKLFF; DNA: TGTGCCAGCAGCCTCGGGACAGGGATCGAAAAACTGTTTTTT
length: 14; J: TRBJ1-6; size: .; V: TRBV18; D: .; CDR3: CASSPAARNSPLHF; DNA: TGTGCCAGCTCACCCGCGGCGAGAAATTCACCCCTCCACTTT
length: 13; J: TRBJ1-6; size: once; V: TRBV4-1; D: .; CDR3: CASSQETNSPLHF; DNA: TGCGCCAGCAGCCAAGAGACGAATTCACCCCTCCACTTT
length: 15; J: TRBJ2-3; size: once; V: TRBV10-2; D: .; CDR3: CASRPGPAYTDTQYF; DNA: TGCGCCAGCCGGCCGGGCCCGGCCTACACAGATACGCAGTATTTT
length: 18; J: TRBJ1-1; size: .; V: TRBV7-2; D: .; CDR3: CASSLVRPDPILNTEAFF; DNA: TGTGCCAGCAGCTTAGTTCGTCCGGATCCGATTCTGAACACTGAAGCTTTCTTT
length: 17; J: TRBJ1-4; size: .; V: TRBV9; D: TRBD1; CDR3: CASSSNPGQRALEKLFF; DNA: TGTGCCAGCAGCTCCAACCCGGGACAGCGAGCATTGGAAAAACTGTTTTTT
length: 15; J: TRBJ2-2; size: .; V: TRBV7-2; D: TRBD2; CDR3: CASRPGGARTGELFF; DNA: TGTGCCAGCCGACCCGGGGGGGCTCGGACCGGGGAGCTGTTTTTT
length: 15; J: TRBJ2-5; size: .; V: TRBV5-4; D: .; CDR3: CASSLPGQGRETQYF; DNA: TGTGCCAGCAGCCTCCCCGGGCAGGGGAGAGAGACCCAGTACTTC
length: 15; J: TRBJ2-7; size: .; V: TRBV29-1; D: .; CDR3: CSVEDMRGGIYEQYF; DNA: TGCAGCGTTGAAGACATGAGGGGGGGAATATACGAGCAGTACTTC
length: 13; J: TRBJ2-1; size: .; V: TRBV29-1; D: .; CDR3: CSVEGPEVNEQFF; DNA: TGCAGCGTTGAGGGGCCAGAGGTCAATGAGCAGTTCTTC
length: 18; J: TRBJ2-3; size: .; V: TRBV27; D: .; CDR3: CASSTRLWATGWSDTQYF; DNA: TGTGCCAGCAGTACGCGTCTCTGGGCAACGGGATGGTCAGATACGCAGTATTTT
length: 13; J: TRBJ2-7; size: .; V: TRBV11-2; D: TRBD1; CDR3: CASSWTGSHEQYF; DNA: TGTGCCAGCAGCTGGACAGGGAGCCACGAGCAGTACTTC
length: 16; J: TRBJ2-2; size: .; V: TRBV28; D: TRBD2; CDR3: CASSFAGGLNTGELFF; DNA: TGTGCCAGCAGTTTTGCGGGGGGCCTTAACACCGGGGAGCTGTTTTTT
length: 16; J: TRBJ1-3; size: .; V: TRBV19; D: .; CDR3: CASSRMATGSGNTIYF; DNA: TGTGCCAGTAGTAGAATGGCGACAGGCTCTGGAAACACCATATATTTT
length: 14; J: TRBJ1-2; size: .; V: TRBV7-9; D: TRBD1; CDR3: CASSAGTGTPGYTF; DNA: TGTGCCAGCAGCGCCGGGACAGGGACACCTGGCTACACCTTC
length: 14; J: TRBJ1-4; size: .; V: TRBV5-1; D: .; CDR3: CASSTEGGDEKLFF; DNA: TGCGCCAGCAGCACCGAGGGGGGTGATGAAAAACTGTTTTTT
length: 13; J: TRBJ1-2; size: .; V: TRBV21-1; D: .; CDR3: CASSKPTVRGYTF; DNA: TGTGCCAGCAGCAAACCCACGGTACGGGGCTACACCTTC
length: 17; J: TRBJ1-6; size: .; V: TRBV25-1; D: .; CDR3: CASSAPSGGSYNSPLHF; DNA: TGTGCCAGCAGTGCCCCCTCCGGGGGTTCCTATAATTCACCCCTCCACTTT
length: 18; J: TRBJ1-1; size: .; V: TRBV14; D: TRBD1; CDR3: CASSQPGQGVFSNTEAFF; DNA: TGTGCCAGCAGCCAACCGGGACAGGGAGTGTTTTCGAACACTGAAGCTTTCTTT